The following is a TCR beta chain sequence with its context. Its antigen has not been determined. The sample belongs to a study of T cells in severe cutaneous drug reactions (dated by TCRdb to between 2018 and 2021). Notes on the research overall: Recruitment took place between about 2010 and 2019, drawing patients from Taiwan, Thailand and a European registry network. Libraries were prepared using iRepertoire multiplex PCR, and a comparison was cited by the authors in which similar capture of abundant clonotypes was shown across iRepertoire and 5' RACE methods with or without UMI. Assignment of the culprit drug relied on both the Naranjo algorithm and the ALDEN drug causality algorithm. Only patients with a probable or definite SJS/TEN or DRESS diagnosis by RegiSCAR criteria were enrolled. Blister fluids/cells, PBMC and other biological samples were taken from patients in the acute stage or the recovery stage. Bulk TCR sequencing was combined with single-cell sequencing, quantitative PCR validation, functional assays and transgenic mouse experiments.

Sequenced donors were patients with carbamazepine-induced Stevens-Johnson syndrome or toxic epidermal necrolysis (CBZ-SJS/TEN). To search for drug-specific clonotypes, the T cell receptor repertoires of patients with drug-induced severe cutaneous adverse reactions were profiled by next-generation sequencing. RNA was isolated either from blister cells of skin lesions or from peripheral blood mononuclear cells. The CDR3 numbers 14 residues from cysteine through phenylalanine. No DNA has been recorded. CDR1 and CDR2 are drawn from the germline V gene (reference sequence): LNHDA, SQIVND. For both bulk and single-cell sequencing, libraries were prepared with the iRepertoire multiplex PCR system and TCR subtype-specific primers. Bulk TCR beta libraries were generated by multiplex PCR with primers targeting V, D and J gene regions. Roughly 85-500 ng of RNA per sample served as input for bulk TCR library preparation. Bulk TCR beta amplicons were sequenced on an Illumina MiSeq. From the authors' description of their analysis: Sample misassignments and low-quality sequencing reads were filtered out during quality control steps. CDR3 was defined as the amino acids between the V-gene Y[YFLI]C motif and the J-segment [FW]GXGT motif. The IMGT database was followed for TRBV and TRBJ gene assignments and CDR3 clonotypes. For each sample, TRBV expression was normalized against the mean for the same gene in PBMC from roughly 42 healthy donors. TCRdb reprocessed the raw reads; every CDR3 protein sequence is a single record, and DNA is not supplied. TCRdb, rather than the study authors, made the V and J calls. In this sample's table one finds approximately 6,900 distinct CDR3 sequences. The top ten constitute around 29% of the sample.

The study at large found these results: CBZ-SJS/TEN patients showed strongly increased TRBV12-4 usage, with an average of about 32% in blister cells and about 4.5% in PBMC. A public TCRbeta CDR3 was found in all seven CBZ-SJS/TEN blister samples (mean roughly 14%) but was undetectable or scarce in tolerant-control and healthy-donor PBMC. Whether the public TCR generalizes to SJS/TEN caused by other drugs was noted by the authors as still needing further study.

The receptor's source is a human donor with toxic epidermal necrolysis, a severe cutaneous drug reaction. Rearrangement joined TRBV19 to TRBJ1-2; the D call from TCRdb, TRBD1, cannot be confirmed without DNA. Sequencing input: cells from a skin blister. What this sample's cell subset or site label stands for: unsorted cells from skin lesion blisters. The CDR3 here reads CATIDTGQDYGYTF.